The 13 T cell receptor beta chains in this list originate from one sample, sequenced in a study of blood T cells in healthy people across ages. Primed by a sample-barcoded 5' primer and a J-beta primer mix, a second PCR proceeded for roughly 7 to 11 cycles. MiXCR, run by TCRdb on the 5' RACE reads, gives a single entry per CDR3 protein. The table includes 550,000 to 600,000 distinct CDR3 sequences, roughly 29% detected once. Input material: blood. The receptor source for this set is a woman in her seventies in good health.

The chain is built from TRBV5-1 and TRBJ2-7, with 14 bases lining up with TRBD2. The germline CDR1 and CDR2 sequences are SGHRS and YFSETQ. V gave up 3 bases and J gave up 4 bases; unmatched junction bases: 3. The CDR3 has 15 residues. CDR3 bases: TGCGCCAGCAGCTCGGGACTAGCGGGGGAGTACGAGCAGTACTTC. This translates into CASSSGLAGEYEQYF. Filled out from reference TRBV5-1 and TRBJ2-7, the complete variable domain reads KAGVTQTPRYLIKTRGQQVTLSCSPISGHRSVSWYQQTPGQGLQFLFEYFSETQRNKGNFPGRFSGRQFSNSRSEMNVSTLELGDSALYLCASSSGLAGEYEQYFGPGTRLTVT.

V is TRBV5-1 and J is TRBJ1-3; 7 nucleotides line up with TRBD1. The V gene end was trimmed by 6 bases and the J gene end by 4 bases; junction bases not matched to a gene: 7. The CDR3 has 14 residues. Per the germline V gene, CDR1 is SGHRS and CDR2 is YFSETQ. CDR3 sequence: CASNPGTEGNTIYF. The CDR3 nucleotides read TGCGCCAGCAACCCCGGGACAGAAGGAAACACCATATATTTT.

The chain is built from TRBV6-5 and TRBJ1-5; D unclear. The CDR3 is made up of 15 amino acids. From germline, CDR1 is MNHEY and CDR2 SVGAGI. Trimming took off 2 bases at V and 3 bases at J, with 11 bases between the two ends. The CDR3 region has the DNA TGTGCCAGCAGTTACGGTCGGGGAATCAATCAGCCCCAGCATTTT. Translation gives CASSYGRGINQPQHF.

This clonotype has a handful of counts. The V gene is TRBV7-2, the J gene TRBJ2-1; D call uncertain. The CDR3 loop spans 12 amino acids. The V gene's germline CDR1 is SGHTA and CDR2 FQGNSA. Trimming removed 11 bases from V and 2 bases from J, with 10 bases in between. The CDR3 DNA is TGTGCCTGTGGTGGGGCCTACAATGAGCAGTTCTTC. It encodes CACGGAYNEQFF. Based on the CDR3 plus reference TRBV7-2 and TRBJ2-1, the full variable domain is GAGVSQSPSNKVTEKGKDVELRCDPISGHTALYWYRQSLGQGLEFLIYFQGNSAPDKSGLPSDRFSAERTGGSVSTLTIQRTQQEDSAVYLCACGGAYNEQFFGPGTRLTVL.

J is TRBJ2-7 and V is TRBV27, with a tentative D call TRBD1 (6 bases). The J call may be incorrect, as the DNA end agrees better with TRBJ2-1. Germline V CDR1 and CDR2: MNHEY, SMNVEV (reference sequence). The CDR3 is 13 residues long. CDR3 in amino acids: CASSADSHNEQFF. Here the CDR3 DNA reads TGTGCCAGCAGTGCGGACAGCCACAATGAGCAGTTCTTC.

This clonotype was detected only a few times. The CDR3, as DNA: TGTGCCAGCAGTTACCTGACGCAAGCCAGGGGCGAGCAGTACTTC. It is translated as CASSYLTQARGEQYF. V is TRBV28 and J is TRBJ2-7, with a possible D match to TRBD1 (6 bases). V was cut by 4 bases and J by 6 bases, with 19 bases left in between. Per the germline V gene, CDR1 is MDHEN and CDR2 is SYDVKM. The CDR3 extends over 15 amino acids.

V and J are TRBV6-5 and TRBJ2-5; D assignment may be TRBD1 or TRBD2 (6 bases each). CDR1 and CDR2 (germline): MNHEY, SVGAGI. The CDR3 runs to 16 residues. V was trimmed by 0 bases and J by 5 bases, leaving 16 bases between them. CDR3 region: CASSYSIGGMGETQYF. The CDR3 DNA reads TGTGCCAGCAGTTACTCGATCGGGGGCATGGGGGAGACCCAGTACTTC.

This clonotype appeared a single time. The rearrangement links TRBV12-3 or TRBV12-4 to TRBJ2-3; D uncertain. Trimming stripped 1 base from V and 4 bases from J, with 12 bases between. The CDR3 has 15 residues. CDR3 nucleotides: TGTGCCAGCAGTTTAGGAGTAGTGGGGTCAGATACGCAGTATTTT. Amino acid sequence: CASSLGVVGSDTQYF.

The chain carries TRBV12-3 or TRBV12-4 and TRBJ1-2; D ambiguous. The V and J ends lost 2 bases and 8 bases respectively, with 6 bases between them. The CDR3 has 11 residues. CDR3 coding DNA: TGTGCCAGCAGTTTACAGCGGGGCTACACCTTC. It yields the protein CASSLQRGYTF.

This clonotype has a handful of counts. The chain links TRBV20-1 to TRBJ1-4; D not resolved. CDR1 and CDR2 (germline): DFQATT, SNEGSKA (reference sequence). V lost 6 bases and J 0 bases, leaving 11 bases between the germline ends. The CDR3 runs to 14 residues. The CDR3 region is CSASVTSTNEKLFF. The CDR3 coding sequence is TGCAGTGCCAGCGTAACATCAACTAATGAAAAACTGTTTTTT.

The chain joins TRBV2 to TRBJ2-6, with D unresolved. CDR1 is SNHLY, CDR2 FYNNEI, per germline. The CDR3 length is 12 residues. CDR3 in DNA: TGTAAGGCGTACTCTGGGGCCAACGTCCTGACTTTC. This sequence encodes CKAYSGANVLTF.

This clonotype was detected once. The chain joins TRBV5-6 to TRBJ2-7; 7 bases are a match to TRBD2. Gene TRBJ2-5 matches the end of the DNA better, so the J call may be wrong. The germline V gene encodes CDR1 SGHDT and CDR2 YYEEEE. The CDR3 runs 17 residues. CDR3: CASSLEYASGPQETQYF. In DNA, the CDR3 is TGTGCCAGCAGCTTGGAGTACGCTAGCGGCCCTCAAGAGACCCAGTACTTC.

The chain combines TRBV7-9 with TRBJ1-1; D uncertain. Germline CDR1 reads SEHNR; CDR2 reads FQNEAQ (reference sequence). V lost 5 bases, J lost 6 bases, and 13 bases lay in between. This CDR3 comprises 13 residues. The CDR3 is CASSPRRAAEAFF. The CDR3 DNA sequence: TGTGCCAGCAGCCCTCGGCGGGCAGCTGAAGCTTTCTTT. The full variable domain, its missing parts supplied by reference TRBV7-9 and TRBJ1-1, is DTGVSQNPRHKITKRGQNVTFRCDPISEHNRLYWYRQTLGQGPEFLTYFQNEAQLEKSRLLSDRFSAERPKGSFSTLEIQRTEQGDSAMYLCASSPRRAAEAFFGQGTRLTVV.